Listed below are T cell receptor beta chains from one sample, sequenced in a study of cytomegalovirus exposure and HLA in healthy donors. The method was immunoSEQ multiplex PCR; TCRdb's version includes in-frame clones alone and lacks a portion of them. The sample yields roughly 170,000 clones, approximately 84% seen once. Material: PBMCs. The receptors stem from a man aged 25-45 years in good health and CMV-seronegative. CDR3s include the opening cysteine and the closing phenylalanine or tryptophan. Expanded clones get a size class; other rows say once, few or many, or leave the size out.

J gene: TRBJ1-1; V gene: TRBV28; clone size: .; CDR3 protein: CASSLLSRGGGTEAFF
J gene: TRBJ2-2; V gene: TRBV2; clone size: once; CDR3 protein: CASSSPGGGYTGELFF
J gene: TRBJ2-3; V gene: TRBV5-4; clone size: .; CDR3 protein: CASSLGLAGSTDTQYF
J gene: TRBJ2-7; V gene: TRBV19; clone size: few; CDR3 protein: CASSTTGTYEQYF
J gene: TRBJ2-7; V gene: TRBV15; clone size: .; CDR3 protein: CATSRDLEGEQYF
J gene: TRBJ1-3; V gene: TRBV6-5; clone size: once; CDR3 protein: CASSYRYRASGNTIYF
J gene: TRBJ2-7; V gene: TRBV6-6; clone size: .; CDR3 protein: CASSYQSGSEQYF
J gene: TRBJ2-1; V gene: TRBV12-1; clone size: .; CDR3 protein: CASSFWGPTSFYEQFF
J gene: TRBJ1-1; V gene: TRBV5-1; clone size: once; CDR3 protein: CASSLGGEWTEAFF
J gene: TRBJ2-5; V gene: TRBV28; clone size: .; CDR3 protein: CASRGTGVETQYF
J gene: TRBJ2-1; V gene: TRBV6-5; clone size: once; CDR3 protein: CASHPVASYNEQFF
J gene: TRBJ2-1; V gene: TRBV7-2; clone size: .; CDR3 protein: CASTTAPSGTGWLGEQFF
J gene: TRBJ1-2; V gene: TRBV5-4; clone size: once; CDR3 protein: CASSSGRVYGYTF
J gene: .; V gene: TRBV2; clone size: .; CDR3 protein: CASRPTGSYEQYF